This TCR beta chain was sequenced in a study of cytomegalovirus exposure and HLA in healthy donors. Primers for the PCR totalled 60 Vbeta and 13 Jbeta. The table came from immunoSEQ multiplex PCR; TCRdb's copy has only in-frame clones and leaves some out. Recorded here are tens of thousands of clones; the top ten clones represent less than 0.6%. This CDR3 contains 15 residues. Germline CDR1 and CDR2: MNHEY and SMNVEV (reference sequence). V was cut by 5 bases and J by 2 bases, with 13 bases left in between. What was sequenced was PBMCs. This receptor was obtained from a man between 45 and 60 years old in good health and CMV-seronegative. The rearrangement joins TRBV27 to TRBJ1-5; D uncertain. This chain's CDR3 is CASSRGNQGNQPQHF. The CDR3 bases are TGTGCCAGCAGTCGAGGGAATCAAGGCAATCAGCCCCAGCATTTT.